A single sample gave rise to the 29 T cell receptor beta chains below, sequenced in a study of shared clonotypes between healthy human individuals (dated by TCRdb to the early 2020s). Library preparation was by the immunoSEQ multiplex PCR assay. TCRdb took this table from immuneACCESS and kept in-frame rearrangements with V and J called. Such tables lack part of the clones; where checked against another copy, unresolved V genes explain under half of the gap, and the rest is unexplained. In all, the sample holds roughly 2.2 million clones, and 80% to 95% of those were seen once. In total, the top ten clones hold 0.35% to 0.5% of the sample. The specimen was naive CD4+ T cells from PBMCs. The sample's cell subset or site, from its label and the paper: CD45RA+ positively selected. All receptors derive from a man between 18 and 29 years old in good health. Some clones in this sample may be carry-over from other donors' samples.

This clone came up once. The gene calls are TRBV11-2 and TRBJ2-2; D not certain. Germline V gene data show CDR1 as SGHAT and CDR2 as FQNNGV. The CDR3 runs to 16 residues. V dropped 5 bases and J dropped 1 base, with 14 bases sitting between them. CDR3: CASSPAPKGNTGELFF. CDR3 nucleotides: TGTGCCAGCAGCCCAGCCCCAAAAGGGAACACCGGGGAGCTGTTTTTT.

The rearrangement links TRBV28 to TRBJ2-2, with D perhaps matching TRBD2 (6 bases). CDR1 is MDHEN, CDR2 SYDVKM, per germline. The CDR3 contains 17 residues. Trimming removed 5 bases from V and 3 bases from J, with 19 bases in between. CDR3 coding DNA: TGTGCCAGCAGTCAGATTCGGTACGGGAGTTACACCGGGGAGCTGTTTTTT. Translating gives CASSQIRYGSYTGELFF.

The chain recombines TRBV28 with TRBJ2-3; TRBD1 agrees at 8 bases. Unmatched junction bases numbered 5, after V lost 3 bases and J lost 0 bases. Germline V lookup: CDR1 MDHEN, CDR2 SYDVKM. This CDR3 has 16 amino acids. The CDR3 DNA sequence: TGTGCCAGCAGTTTTCAGGGGGCCCCGAGCACAGATACGCAGTATTTT. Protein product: CASSFQGAPSTDTQYF.

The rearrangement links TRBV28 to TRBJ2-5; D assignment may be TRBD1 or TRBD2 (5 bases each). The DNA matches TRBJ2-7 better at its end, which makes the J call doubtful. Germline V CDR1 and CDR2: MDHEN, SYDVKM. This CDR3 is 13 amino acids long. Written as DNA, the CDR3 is TGTGCCAGCAGTACCGGGACCGTTTCCGAGCAGTACTTC. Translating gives CASSTGTVSEQYF.

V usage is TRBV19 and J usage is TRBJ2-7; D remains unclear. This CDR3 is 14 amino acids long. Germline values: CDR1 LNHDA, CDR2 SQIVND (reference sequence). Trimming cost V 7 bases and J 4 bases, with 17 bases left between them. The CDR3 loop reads CASKSRTPSYEQYF. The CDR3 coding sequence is TGTGCCAGTAAATCGAGAACGCCTTCGTACGAGCAGTACTTC.

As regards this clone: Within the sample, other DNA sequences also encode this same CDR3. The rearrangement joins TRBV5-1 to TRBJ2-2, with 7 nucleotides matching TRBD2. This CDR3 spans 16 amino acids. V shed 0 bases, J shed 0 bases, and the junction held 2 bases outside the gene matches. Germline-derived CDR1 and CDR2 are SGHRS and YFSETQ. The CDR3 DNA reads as TGCGCCAGCAGCTTGGTAGCGGGTGCGAACACCGGGGAGCTGTTTTTT. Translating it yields CASSLVAGANTGELFF.

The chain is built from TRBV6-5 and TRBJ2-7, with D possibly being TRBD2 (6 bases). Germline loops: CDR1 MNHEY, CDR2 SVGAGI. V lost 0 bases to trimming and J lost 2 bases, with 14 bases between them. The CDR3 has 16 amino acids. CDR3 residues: CASSYSYREPTYEQYF. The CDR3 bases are TGTGCCAGCAGTTACTCGTACCGGGAGCCTACCTACGAGCAGTACTTC.

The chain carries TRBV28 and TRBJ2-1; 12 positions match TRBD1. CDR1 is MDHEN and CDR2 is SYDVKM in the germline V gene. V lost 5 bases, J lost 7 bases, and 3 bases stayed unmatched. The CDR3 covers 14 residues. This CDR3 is CASSGTGGGNEQFF. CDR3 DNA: TGTGCCAGCAGTGGGACAGGGGGCGGAAATGAGCAGTTCTTC.

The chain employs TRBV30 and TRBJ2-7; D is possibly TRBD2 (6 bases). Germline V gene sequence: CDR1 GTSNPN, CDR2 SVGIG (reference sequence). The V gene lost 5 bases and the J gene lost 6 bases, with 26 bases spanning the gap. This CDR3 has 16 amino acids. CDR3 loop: CAWGGALRDSQPEQYF. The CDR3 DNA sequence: TGTGCCTGGGGAGGGGCTCTCCGGGACTCACAACCCGAGCAGTACTTC.

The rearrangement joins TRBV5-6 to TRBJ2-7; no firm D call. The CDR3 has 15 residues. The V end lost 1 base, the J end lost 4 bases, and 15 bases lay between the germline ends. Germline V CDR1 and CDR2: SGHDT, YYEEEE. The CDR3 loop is CASSLFRAAVYEQYF. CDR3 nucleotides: TGTGCCAGCAGCTTGTTCCGTGCCGCAGTATACGAGCAGTACTTC.

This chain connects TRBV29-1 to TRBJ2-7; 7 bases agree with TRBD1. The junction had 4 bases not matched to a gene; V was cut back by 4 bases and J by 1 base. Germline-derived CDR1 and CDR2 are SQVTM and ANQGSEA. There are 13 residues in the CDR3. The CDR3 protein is CSVAGGISYEQYF. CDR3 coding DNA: TGCAGCGTTGCAGGGGGTATATCCTACGAGCAGTACTTC.

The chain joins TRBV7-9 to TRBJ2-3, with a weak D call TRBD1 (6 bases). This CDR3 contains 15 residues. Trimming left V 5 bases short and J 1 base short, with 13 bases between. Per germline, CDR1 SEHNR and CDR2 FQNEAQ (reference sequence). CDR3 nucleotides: TGTGCCAGCAGCGTCGACAGGCCCCGCACAGATACGCAGTATTTT. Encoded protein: CASSVDRPRTDTQYF.

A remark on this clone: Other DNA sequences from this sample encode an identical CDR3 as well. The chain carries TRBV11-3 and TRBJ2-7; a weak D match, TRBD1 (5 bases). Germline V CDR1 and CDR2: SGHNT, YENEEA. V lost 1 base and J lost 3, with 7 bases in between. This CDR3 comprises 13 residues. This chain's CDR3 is CASSLGGDYEQYF. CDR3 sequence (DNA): TGTGCCAGCAGCTTAGGGGGCGACTACGAGCAGTACTTC.

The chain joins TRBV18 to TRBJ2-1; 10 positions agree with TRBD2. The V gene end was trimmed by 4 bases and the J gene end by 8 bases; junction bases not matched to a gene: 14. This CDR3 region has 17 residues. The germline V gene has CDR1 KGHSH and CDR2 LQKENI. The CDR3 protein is CASSRPGSGRAFDEQFF. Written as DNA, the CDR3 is TGTGCCAGCTCACGACCGGGGAGCGGGAGGGCTTTCGATGAGCAGTTCTTC.

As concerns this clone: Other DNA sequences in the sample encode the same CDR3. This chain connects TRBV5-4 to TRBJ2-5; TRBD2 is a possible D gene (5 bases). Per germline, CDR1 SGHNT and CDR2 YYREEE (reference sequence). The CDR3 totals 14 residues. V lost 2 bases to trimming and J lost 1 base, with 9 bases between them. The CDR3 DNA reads TGTGCCAGCAGCTTACCGGGATCCCAAGAGACCCAGTACTTC. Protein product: CASSLPGSQETQYF.

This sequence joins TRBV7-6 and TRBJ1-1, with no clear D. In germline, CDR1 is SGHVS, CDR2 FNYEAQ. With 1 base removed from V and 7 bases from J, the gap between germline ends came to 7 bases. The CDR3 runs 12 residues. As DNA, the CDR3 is TGTGCCAGCAGCTTAGGTGGAGGTGAAGCTTTCTTT. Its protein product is CASSLGGGEAFF.

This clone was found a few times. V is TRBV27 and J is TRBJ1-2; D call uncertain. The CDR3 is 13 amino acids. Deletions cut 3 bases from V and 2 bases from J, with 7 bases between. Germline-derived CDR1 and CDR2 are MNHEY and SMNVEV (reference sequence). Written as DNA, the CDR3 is TGTGCCAGCAGTTTCCGGGAGAACTATGGCTACACCTTC. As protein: CASSFRENYGYTF.

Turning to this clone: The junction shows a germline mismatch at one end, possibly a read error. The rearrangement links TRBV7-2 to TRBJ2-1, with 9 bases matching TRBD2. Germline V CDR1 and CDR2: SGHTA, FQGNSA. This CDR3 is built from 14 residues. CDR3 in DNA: TGTGCCAGCAGGACGGGACTAGCCTACCATGAGCAGTTCTTC. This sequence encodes CASRTGLAYHEQFF.

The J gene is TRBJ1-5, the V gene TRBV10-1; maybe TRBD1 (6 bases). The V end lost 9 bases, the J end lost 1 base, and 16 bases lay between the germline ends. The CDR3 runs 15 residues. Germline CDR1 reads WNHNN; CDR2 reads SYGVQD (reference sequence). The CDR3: CARLARGGSNQPQHF. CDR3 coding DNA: TGCGCCAGACTTGCAAGGGGGGGAAGCAATCAGCCCCAGCATTTT.

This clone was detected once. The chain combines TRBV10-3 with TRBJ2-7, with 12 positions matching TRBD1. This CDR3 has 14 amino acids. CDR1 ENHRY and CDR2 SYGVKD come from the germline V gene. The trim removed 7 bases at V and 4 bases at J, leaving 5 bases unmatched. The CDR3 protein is CAITSGQGAYEQYF. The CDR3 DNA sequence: TGTGCCATCACCTCGGGACAGGGGGCTTACGAGCAGTACTTC.

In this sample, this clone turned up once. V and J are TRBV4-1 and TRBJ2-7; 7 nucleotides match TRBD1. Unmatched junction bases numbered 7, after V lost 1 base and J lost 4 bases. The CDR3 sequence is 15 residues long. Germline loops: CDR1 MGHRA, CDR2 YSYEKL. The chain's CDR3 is CASSQAGTEDYEQYF. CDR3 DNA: TGCGCCAGCAGCCAAGCCGGGACAGAGGATTACGAGCAGTACTTC.

CDR3 in DNA: TGTGCCAGCAGCTTAGCAGCAGGGTCTGGAAACACCATATATTTT. Translation: CASSLAAGSGNTIYF. The rearrangement uses TRBV7-8 and TRBJ1-3; tentatively, D is TRBD1 (5 bases). CDR1 SGHVS and CDR2 FQNEAQ come from the germline V gene. V lost 0 bases and J 1 base, leaving 7 bases between the germline ends. This CDR3 has 15 amino acids.

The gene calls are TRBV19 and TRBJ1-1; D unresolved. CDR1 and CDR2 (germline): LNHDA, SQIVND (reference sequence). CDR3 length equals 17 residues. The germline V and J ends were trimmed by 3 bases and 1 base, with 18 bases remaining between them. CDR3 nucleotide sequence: TGTGCCAGTAGTATTTATAGGGATCGTAGTTCGAACACTGAAGCTTTCTTT. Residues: CASSIYRDRSSNTEAFF.

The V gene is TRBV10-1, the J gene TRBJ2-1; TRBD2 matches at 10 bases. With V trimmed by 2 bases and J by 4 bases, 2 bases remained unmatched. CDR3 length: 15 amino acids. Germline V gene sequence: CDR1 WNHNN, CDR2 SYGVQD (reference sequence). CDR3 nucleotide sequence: TGCGCCAGCAGTGAGCTAGCGGGAGCTTACAATGAGCAGTTCTTC. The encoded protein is CASSELAGAYNEQFF.

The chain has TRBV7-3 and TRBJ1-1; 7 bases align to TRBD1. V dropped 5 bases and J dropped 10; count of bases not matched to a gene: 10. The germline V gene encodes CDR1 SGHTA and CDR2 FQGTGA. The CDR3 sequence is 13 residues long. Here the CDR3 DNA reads TGTGCCAGCAGCGTCCACAGGGGTTCCCCAGCTTTCTTT. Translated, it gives CASSVHRGSPAFF.

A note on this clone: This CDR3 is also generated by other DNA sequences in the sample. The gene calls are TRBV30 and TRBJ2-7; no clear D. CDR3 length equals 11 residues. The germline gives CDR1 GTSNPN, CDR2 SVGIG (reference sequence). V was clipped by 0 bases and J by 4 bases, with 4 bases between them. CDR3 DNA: TGTGCCTGGAGTGTTTTATACGAGCAGTACTTC. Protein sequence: CAWSVLYEQYF.

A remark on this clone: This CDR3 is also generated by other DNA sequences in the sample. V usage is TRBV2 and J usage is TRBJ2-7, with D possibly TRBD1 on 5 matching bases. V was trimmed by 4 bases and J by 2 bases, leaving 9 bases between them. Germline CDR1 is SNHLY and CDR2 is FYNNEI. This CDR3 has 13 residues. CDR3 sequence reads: CASSVGRAYEQYF. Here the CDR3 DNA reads TGTGCCAGCAGTGTTGGCAGGGCCTACGAGCAGTACTTC.

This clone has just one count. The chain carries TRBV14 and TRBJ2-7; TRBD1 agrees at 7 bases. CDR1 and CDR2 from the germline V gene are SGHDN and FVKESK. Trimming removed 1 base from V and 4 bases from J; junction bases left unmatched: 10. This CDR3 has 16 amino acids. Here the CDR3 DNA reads TGTGCCAGCAGCCAAGGAGTACAGGGGTCCCATTACGAGCAGTACTTC. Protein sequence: CASSQGVQGSHYEQYF.

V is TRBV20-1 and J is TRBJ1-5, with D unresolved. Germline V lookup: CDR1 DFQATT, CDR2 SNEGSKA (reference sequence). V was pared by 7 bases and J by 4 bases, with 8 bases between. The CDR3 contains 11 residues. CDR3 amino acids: CSVNPNQPQHF. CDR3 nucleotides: TGCAGTGTCAATCCTAATCAGCCCCAGCATTTT.